This T cell receptor beta chain was retrieved from a study of T cells in Graves' hyperthyroidism and ophthalmopathy. CDR3 length equals 15 residues. The V gene's germline CDR1 is SEHNR and CDR2 FQNEAQ (reference sequence). Trimming shortened V by 2 bases and J by 1 base, and 11 bases separated the two germline ends. Amplified regions were TCR beta CDR3 sequences from RNA transcripts. When the TCR CDR3 underwent first-round RT-PCR, the HTBI primer set was used. Via MiXCR, TCRdb re-called the multiplex PCR reads, giving one row per CDR3 protein. The data contain about 840,000 distinct CDR3 sequences, roughly 40% of them singletons.

V gene TRBV7-9 combines with J gene TRBJ2-5; unclear D gene. Sequencing was done on a sample of blood. The sequence was obtained from a young man with Graves' hyperthyroidism. Here the CDR3 reads CASSLWTSVQETQYF. The CDR3 DNA reads as TGTGCCAGCAGCTTATGGACGTCTGTCCAAGAGACCCAGTACTTC.